Each of the 19 T cell receptor beta chains below was sequenced from the same sample in a study of tumor and adjacent non-tumor tissue in lung cancer. The template was RNA from unsorted bulk tissue. Distant lung tissue was collected more than 3 cm away from the tumor edge. TCRbeta libraries were built with three rounds of nested PCR, modified from ARM-PCR. TCRdb ran MiXCR on the multiplex PCR reads and lists one entry per CDR3 protein. The sample records almost 75,000 distinct CDR3 sequences, around 70% being singletons. The sequencing input was distant non-tumor lung tissue. The receptor set was obtained from a woman aged 50 to 60 with non-small cell lung cancer.

About this clonotype itself: One junction end disagrees with the germline gene, perhaps due to a read error. J is TRBJ1-1 and V is TRBV6-2 or TRBV6-3, with TRBD1 matching over 8 bases. Germline V gene lookup returns CDR1 MNHEY and CDR2 SVGEGT. This CDR3 has 15 amino acids. CDR3 in amino acids: CASSDDRGGYTEAFF. In DNA form, the CDR3 reads TGTGCCAGCAGTGACGACAGGGGCGGGTACACTGAAGCCTTCTTT.

Of note for this clonotype: The germline gene is not matched at one end of the junction; a read error may be the cause. The rearrangement links TRBV14 to TRBJ2-3; the D gene is possibly TRBD1 (5 bases). The CDR3 has 13 residues. Germline CDR1 reads SGHDN; CDR2 reads FVKESK. The CDR3 DNA sequence: TGTGCCAGCTGCCAAGTCAGGGTGGATACGCGGTATTTT. Protein: CASCQVRVDTRYF.

As for this clonotype: A read error may account for a junction end that differs from germline. The rearrangement uses TRBV12-3 or TRBV12-4 and TRBJ1-3; TRBD1 agrees at 8 bases. This CDR3 has 16 residues. This CDR3 reads CASCLGTGIAWNTIYF. The CDR3 DNA follows: TGTGCCAGCTGTTTAGGGACAGGCATCGCTTGGAACACCATATATTTT.

As for this clonotype: A much larger clone sits a single nucleotide away, making a read error possible. The genes are TRBV5-6 and TRBJ2-7; tentatively, D is TRBD2 (5 bases). CDR1 and CDR2 from the germline V gene are SGHDT and YYEEEE. V lost 4 bases, J lost 1 base, and 15 bases lay in between. CDR3 length: 15 residues. This CDR3 reads CASSPGVGMSYEQYF. DNA for the CDR3: TGTGCCAGCAGCCCCGGGGTAGGCATGTCCTACGAGCAGTACTTC.

With regard to this clonotype: Its ends do not fully match the called genes, so a read error is possible. The rearrangement links TRBV28 to TRBJ2-1; D not certain. CDR1 and CDR2 (germline): MDHEN, SYDVKM. This CDR3 region has 14 residues. In DNA, the CDR3 is TGTGCCAGCAGTTTAGTCGGTGGCAGCCCGGAGCAGTTATTC. This encodes CASSLVGGSPEQLF.

A note on this clonotype: A much larger clone lies a single base off, so this may be a read error. The CDR3 reads CASSQADDRASGAKNIQYF. CDR3 nucleotides: TGCGCCAGCAGCCAAGCCGACGACAGGGCCAGTGGAGCCAAAAACATTCAGTACTTC. This chain joins TRBV4-1 and TRBJ2-4; 7 nucleotides align to TRBD1. The CDR3 has 19 residues. CDR1 is MGHRA, CDR2 YSYEKL, per germline. The V segment lost 1 base and the J segment 0 bases; nucleotides outside the gene matches: 12.

The chain couples TRBV6-2 or TRBV6-3 to TRBJ1-1; 8 nucleotides match TRBD1. V was clipped by 5 bases and J by 6 bases; unmatched bases: 11. This CDR3 has 15 residues. Germline CDR1 is MNHEY and CDR2 is SVGEGT. CDR3 DNA: TGTGCCAGCAGTAGTGACAGGGGCAGGTACTCTGAAGCTTTCTTT. Translating it yields CASSSDRGRYSEAFF.

As to this clonotype: The conserved phenylalanine or tryptophan is not found at the CDR3 terminus, so this likely reflects a read error. The V gene is TRBV11-2, the J gene TRBJ2-3; 7 bases align to TRBD2. The CDR3 contains 14 residues. The V segment lost 8 bases and the J segment 2 bases; nucleotides outside the gene matches: 7. Germline-derived CDR1 and CDR2 are SGHAT and FQNNGV. The CDR3 is CASEGGQFTDTQYL. CDR3 nucleotides: TGTGCCAGCGAGGGAGGGCAATTCACAGATACGCAGTATCTT.

A word on this clonotype: Germline is not matched at one junction end, which may reflect a read error. V is TRBV12-3 or TRBV12-4 and J is TRBJ2-7, with TRBD2 matching 7 bases. This CDR3 has 18 residues. As DNA, the CDR3 is TGCGCCAGCAGTTTAACAGCGGGACTACACCTAAACGGGTACGAGCAGTACTTC. This sequence encodes CASSLTAGLHLNGYEQYF.

Turning to this clonotype: A much larger clone is a single base away; this may be a read error. V usage is TRBV4-3 and J usage is TRBJ2-7, with 7 bases aligning to TRBD1. The germline gives CDR1 LGHNA, CDR2 YSLEER. Trimming cost V 5 bases and J 2 bases; bases outside gene matches: 6. This CDR3 comprises 14 residues. The CDR3 spells CASSYPTGTYEQYF. CDR3 coding DNA: TGCGCCAGCAGCTATCCGACAGGGACCTACGAGCAGTACTTC.

For this clonotype: This CDR3 fails to terminate in the conserved phenylalanine or tryptophan, so it likely reflects a read error. V and J are TRBV4-3 and TRBJ2-1, with D maybe TRBD2 (5 bases). CDR3 size: 15 residues. The V and J ends lost 4 bases and 9 bases respectively, with 19 bases between them. Germline-derived CDR1 and CDR2 are LGHNA and YSLEER. This chain's CDR3 is CASSRTSGSEGEQFV. CDR3 DNA sequence: TGCGCCAGCAGCCGAACAAGTGGCAGTGAGGGTGAGCAGTTCGTC.

As concerns this clonotype: A much larger clone is a single base away; this may be a read error. This sequence joins TRBV5-1 and TRBJ2-5; 8 bases match TRBD1. The length of the CDR3 is 13 residues. V lost 7 bases and J lost 4; bases outside the gene matches: 6. The germline V gene encodes CDR1 SGHRS and CDR2 YFSETQ. In nucleotides, the CDR3 is TGCGCCAGCGGCCCGGGACAGGTAGAGACCCAGTACTTC. Protein product: CASGPGQVETQYF.

V and J are TRBV2 and TRBJ2-1, with no clear D. The CDR3 is 11 amino acids. V was pared by 4 bases and J by 5 bases, with 3 bases between. In germline, CDR1 is SNHLY, CDR2 FYNNEI. CDR3 DNA sequence: TGTGCCAGCAGTGTCAACAATGAGCAGTTCTTC. It is translated as CASSVNNEQFF.

Worth noting for this clonotype: This sequence may be a read error, since a much larger clone differs from it by one base. The V gene is TRBV20-1, the J gene TRBJ2-2; the D is unclear. The V and J ends lost 0 bases and 6 bases respectively, with 8 bases between them. The CDR3 covers 13 residues. Germline V CDR1 and CDR2: DFQATT, SNEGSKA (reference sequence). CDR3 DNA sequence: TGCAGTGCTAGAGAGGGTTCCGCCGGGGAGCTGTTTTTT. Translation gives CSAREGSAGELFF.

This clonotype has more than one count but fewer than ten. Since no conserved phenylalanine or tryptophan closes the CDR3, a read error is the likely cause. The J gene is TRBJ1-5, the V gene TRBV12-3 or TRBV12-4; D uncertain. The CDR3 runs 13 residues. The CDR3 spells CASSLRSYQPQHL. The CDR3 bases are TGTGCCAGCAGTCTACGTAGCTATCAGCCCCAGCATCTT.

Details on this clonotype: A much larger clone lies a single base off, so this may be a read error. As the CDR3 is not closed by the conserved phenylalanine or tryptophan, this likely results from a read error. The chain employs TRBV28 and TRBJ1-2, with 12 bases lining up with TRBD1. Germline V CDR1 and CDR2: MDHEN, SYDVKM. The ends lost 2 bases at V and 4 bases at J; junction bases unmatched: 5. The CDR3 has 16 residues. This CDR3 is CASSLRRDRGLYGYTI. CDR3 bases: TGTGCCAGCAGTTTAAGGCGGGACAGGGGGCTCTATGGCTACACCATC.

About this clonotype itself: One junction end does not reproduce the germline sequence, and a read error may be involved. The chain has TRBV14 and TRBJ2-7; D unresolved. Germline V CDR1 and CDR2: SGHDN, FVKESK. The CDR3 has 14 residues. The CDR3 region is CASSPTLDSYEQYF. CDR3 in DNA: TGTGCCAGCAGCCCCACCCTAGACTCCTACGAGCAGTATTTC.

In its sample, this clonotype ranks as medium-sized (0.01 to 0.1%). This chain connects TRBV11-2 to TRBJ2-7, with a tentative D call TRBD1 (6 bases). Trimming took 1 base from V and 0 from J, leaving 10 bases between them. From germline, CDR1 is SGHAT and CDR2 FQNNGV. The CDR3 has 15 amino acids. The CDR3 DNA reads as TGTGCCAGCAGCTTAGGTGGACAGAGCTCCTACGAGCAGTACTTC. Amino acid sequence: CASSLGGQSSYEQYF.

Concerning this clonotype: Being one base from a much bigger clone, this may be a read error. The chain combines TRBV20-1 with TRBJ2-3; D is undetermined. The J call may not be correct, given that the DNA end is closer to TRBJ1-5. The CDR3 totals 13 residues. The germline CDR1 and CDR2 sequences are DFQATT and SNEGSKA (reference sequence). The CDR3 spells CSASGLFTDTQHF. In DNA form, the CDR3 reads TGCAGTGCTAGCGGCCTTTTCACAGATACGCAGCATTTT.